Given below is one T cell receptor beta chain in context. Its antigen is not identified. Germline and junction disagree at one end, which may indicate a read error. There are 13 residues in the CDR3. Germline assignment: CDR1 MNHNY and CDR2 SVGAGI (reference sequence). Every subset's genomic DNA went evenly onto several immunoSEQ plates. Repertoires were generated with immunoSEQ multiplex PCR, while TCRdb's copy carries only in-frame clones and drops some. The profile shows about 610,000 clones, less than 98% of them singletons. The data derive from a study of shared clonotypes between healthy human individuals. Overall study: The study used three CD4 naive, three CD4 memory, two CD8 naive and one CD8 memory plate per donor. Study outcomes and limitations: Despite large depth, sorted-subset datasets appeared incompletely sequenced.

The chain carries TRBV6-6 and TRBJ2-7; the D gene is possibly TRBD2 (5 bases). The TCR originated in a woman aged 25 to 39 in good health. The sequencing sample was made of naive CD4+ T cells sorted from blood. Subset: CD45RA+ positively selected. CDR3 protein: CASSSPLATKPFF. CDR3 in DNA: TGTGCCAGCAGTTCACCGCTAGCAACGAAACCCTTCTTC.